Listed below are T cell receptor beta chains from one sample, sequenced in a study of shared clonotypes between healthy human individuals. Assay used: immunoSEQ multiplex PCR; TCRdb lists only in-frame clones, some missing. The sample lists 2 million or so clones, approximately 94% seen once, with 0.85% to 1.3% in the top ten. The sample taken for sequencing was naive CD8+ T cells sorted from blood. The source is a man aged 18 to 30 in good health. CDR3s include the opening cysteine and the closing phenylalanine or tryptophan. Fields, in order: J gene, D gene, clone size, V gene, CDR3 protein, CDR3 DNA. D genes are given only for firm matches. Clone size, where shown, is once, few, many, or a class for clones that have expanded.

j_gene: TRBJ2-1
d_gene: NA
abundance: NA
v_gene: TRBV4-3
CDR3aa: CASSLLLADGEYNEQFF
CDR3nt: TGCGCCAGCAGCCTTCTCCTCGCGGACGGAGAATACAATGAGCAGTTCTTC

j_gene: TRBJ2-3
d_gene: TRBD1
abundance: NA
v_gene: TRBV19
CDR3aa: CASSEGQNLITDTQYF
CDR3nt: TGTGCCAGTAGTGAGGGACAGAATTTAATCACAGATACGCAGTATTTT

j_gene: TRBJ1-2
d_gene: NA
abundance: NA
v_gene: TRBV4-3
CDR3aa: CASSPAASTLYGYTF
CDR3nt: TGCGCCAGCAGCCCTGCCGCCAGTACCCTCTATGGCTACACCTTC

j_gene: TRBJ1-1
d_gene: NA
abundance: NA
v_gene: TRBV20-1
CDR3aa: CSATLTAKAFF
CDR3nt: TGCAGTGCTACTTTGACAGCAAAAGCTTTCTTT

j_gene: TRBJ1-4
d_gene: NA
abundance: NA
v_gene: TRBV7-8
CDR3aa: CASSLYGTGNEKLFF
CDR3nt: TGTGCCAGCAGCTTATACGGGACGGGTAATGAAAAACTGTTTTTT

j_gene: TRBJ2-1
d_gene: NA
abundance: NA
v_gene: TRBV6-5
CDR3aa: CASSYSESNEQFF
CDR3nt: TGTGCCAGCAGTTACTCCGAATCCAATGAGCAGTTCTTC

j_gene: TRBJ2-1
d_gene: NA
abundance: NA
v_gene: TRBV12-5
CDR3aa: CASGLTLQGSKQFF
CDR3nt: TGTGCTAGTGGTTTGACCCTACAGGGTAGCAAGCAGTTCTTC

j_gene: TRBJ2-7
d_gene: NA
abundance: NA
v_gene: TRBV28
CDR3aa: CASSDYRFSYEQYF
CDR3nt: TGTGCCAGCAGTGATTACAGGTTCTCCTACGAGCAGTACTTC

j_gene: TRBJ2-3
d_gene: TRBD2
abundance: NA
v_gene: TRBV9
CDR3aa: CASTASGLADTDTQYF
CDR3nt: TGTGCCAGCACCGCCAGCGGACTAGCGGATACAGATACGCAGTATTTT

j_gene: TRBJ1-2
d_gene: TRBD1
abundance: NA
v_gene: TRBV5-5
CDR3aa: CASSSLQGARGYTF
CDR3nt: TGTGCCAGCAGCTCGTTACAGGGGGCGCGAGGCTACACCTTC

j_gene: TRBJ2-1
d_gene: NA
abundance: NA
v_gene: TRBV11-2
CDR3aa: CASQGPVEQFF
CDR3nt: TGTGCCAGCCAGGGGCCCGTTGAGCAGTTCTTC

j_gene: TRBJ1-1
d_gene: NA
abundance: NA
v_gene: TRBV4-3
CDR3aa: CASSLLAGTEAFF
CDR3nt: TGCGCCAGCAGCTTGCTAGCCGGCACTGAAGCTTTCTTT

j_gene: TRBJ1-1
d_gene: NA
abundance: NA
v_gene: TRBV30
CDR3aa: CAWTPGVANTEAFF
CDR3nt: TGTGCCTGGACGCCGGGGGTAGCAAACACTGAAGCTTTCTTT

j_gene: TRBJ1-3
d_gene: TRBD1
abundance: NA
v_gene: TRBV7-9
CDR3aa: CASSPPDREENTIYF
CDR3nt: TGTGCCAGCAGCCCCCCGGACAGGGAGGAAAACACCATATATTTT

j_gene: TRBJ1-2
d_gene: NA
abundance: once
v_gene: TRBV5-1
CDR3aa: CASSGIGPGYGYTF
CDR3nt: TGCGCCAGCAGTGGTATAGGACCGGGCTATGGCTACACCTTC

j_gene: TRBJ2-1
d_gene: NA
abundance: once
v_gene: TRBV5-4
CDR3aa: CASSYGVEQFF
CDR3nt: TGTGCCAGCAGCTATGGCGTGGAGCAGTTCTTC

j_gene: TRBJ2-3
d_gene: TRBD1
abundance: NA
v_gene: TRBV18
CDR3aa: CASSPWTGRLTDTQYF
CDR3nt: TGTGCCAGCTCCCCTTGGACAGGGAGGCTCACAGATACGCAGTATTTT

j_gene: TRBJ2-1
d_gene: NA
abundance: NA
v_gene: TRBV5-5
CDR3aa: CASSFTRGGNEQFF
CDR3nt: TGTGCCAGCAGCTTCACTCGAGGGGGAAATGAGCAGTTCTTC

j_gene: TRBJ2-2
d_gene: NA
abundance: once
v_gene: TRBV6-5
CDR3aa: CASSYRGVAAGELFF
CDR3nt: TGTGCCAGCAGTTACAGAGGGGTGGCTGCCGGGGAGCTGTTTTTT

j_gene: TRBJ2-2
d_gene: TRBD2
abundance: NA
v_gene: TRBV5-1
CDR3aa: CASSIAGGDTGELFF
CDR3nt: TGCGCCAGCAGCATAGCGGGAGGAGACACCGGGGAGCTGTTTTTT

j_gene: TRBJ2-7
d_gene: NA
abundance: NA
v_gene: TRBV7-6
CDR3aa: CASSLVPLSDEQYF
CDR3nt: TGTGCCAGCAGCTTAGTTCCGCTTTCTGACGAGCAGTACTTC

j_gene: TRBJ1-6
d_gene: NA
abundance: NA
v_gene: TRBV6-1
CDR3aa: CASDTNSPLHF
CDR3nt: TGTGCCAGCGATACAAATTCACCCCTCCACTTT

j_gene: TRBJ2-3
d_gene: NA
abundance: NA
v_gene: TRBV4-1
CDR3aa: CASSPGPGPGPDTQYF
CDR3nt: TGCGCCAGCAGCCCTGGGCCGGGCCCGGGCCCAGATACGCAGTATTTT

j_gene: TRBJ2-2
d_gene: TRBD1
abundance: few
v_gene: TRBV18
CDR3aa: CASTKDRTTGELFF
CDR3nt: TGTGCCAGCACGAAGGACAGGACCACCGGGGAGCTGTTTTTT

j_gene: TRBJ1-1
d_gene: NA
abundance: NA
v_gene: TRBV7-2
CDR3aa: CASSYRPGAGSTEAFF
CDR3nt: TGTGCCAGCAGCTACAGACCTGGGGCGGGGAGCACTGAAGCTTTCTTT

j_gene: TRBJ2-1
d_gene: TRBD2
abundance: NA
v_gene: TRBV30
CDR3aa: CAWSGGGGSYNEQFF
CDR3nt: TGTGCCTGGAGTGGAGGCGGGGGCTCCTACAATGAGCAGTTCTTC

j_gene: TRBJ2-7
d_gene: NA
abundance: NA
v_gene: TRBV2
CDR3aa: CASSDTITYEQYF
CDR3nt: TGTGCCAGCAGTGACACTATTACTTACGAGCAGTACTTC

j_gene: TRBJ2-1
d_gene: NA
abundance: NA
v_gene: TRBV29-1
CDR3aa: CSVSPTPSYNEQFF
CDR3nt: TGCAGCGTTTCCCCAACCCCATCCTACAATGAGCAGTTCTTC

j_gene: TRBJ1-2
d_gene: NA
abundance: NA
v_gene: TRBV6-6
CDR3aa: CASSLYTDGNYGYTF
CDR3nt: TGTGCCAGCAGTCTATATACGGACGGGAACTATGGCTACACCTTC

j_gene: TRBJ2-3
d_gene: NA
abundance: NA
v_gene: TRBV15
CDR3aa: CATSRKQGGTDTQYF
CDR3nt: TGTGCCACCAGCAGGAAACAGGGCGGCACAGATACGCAGTATTTT

j_gene: TRBJ1-4
d_gene: NA
abundance: NA
v_gene: TRBV7-9
CDR3aa: CASSGLGNEKLFF
CDR3nt: TGTGCCAGCTCGGGGCTCGGTAATGAAAAACTGTTTTTT

j_gene: TRBJ2-7
d_gene: NA
abundance: NA
v_gene: TRBV6-1
CDR3aa: CASSEAIWQGSYEQYF
CDR3nt: TGTGCCAGCAGTGAAGCGATCTGGCAGGGATCCTACGAGCAGTACTTC

j_gene: TRBJ2-3
d_gene: NA
abundance: NA
v_gene: TRBV7-9
CDR3aa: CASSLSIRESTDTQYF
CDR3nt: TGTGCCAGCAGCTTATCGATCCGGGAGAGCACAGATACGCAGTATTTT

j_gene: TRBJ1-4
d_gene: TRBD1
abundance: NA
v_gene: TRBV27
CDR3aa: CASSYLPGQGNEKLFF
CDR3nt: TGTGCCAGCAGTTACTTACCGGGACAGGGTAATGAAAAACTGTTTTTT

j_gene: TRBJ2-7
d_gene: TRBD1
abundance: NA
v_gene: TRBV5-5
CDR3aa: CASSRPGTEIYEQYF
CDR3nt: TGTGCCAGCAGCCGACCCGGGACAGAGATCTACGAGCAGTACTTC

j_gene: TRBJ2-1
d_gene: NA
abundance: NA
v_gene: TRBV2
CDR3aa: CASRASTSGEQFF
CDR3nt: TGTGCCAGCAGGGCTTCCACGTCCGGTGAGCAGTTCTTC

j_gene: TRBJ2-7
d_gene: NA
abundance: NA
v_gene: TRBV6-5
CDR3aa: CASRPTESYEQYF
CDR3nt: TGTGCCAGCAGACCTACAGAATCCTACGAGCAGTACTTC